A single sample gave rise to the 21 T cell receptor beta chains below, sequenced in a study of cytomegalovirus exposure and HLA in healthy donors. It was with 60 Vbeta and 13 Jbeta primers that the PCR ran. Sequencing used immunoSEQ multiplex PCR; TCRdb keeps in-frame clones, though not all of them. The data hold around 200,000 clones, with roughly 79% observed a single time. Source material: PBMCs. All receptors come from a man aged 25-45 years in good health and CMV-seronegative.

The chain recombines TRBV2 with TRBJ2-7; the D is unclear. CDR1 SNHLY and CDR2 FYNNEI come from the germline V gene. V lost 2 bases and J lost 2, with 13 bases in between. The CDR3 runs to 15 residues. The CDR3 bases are TGTGCCAGCAGTGAACTGATCTCAGGCCCCTACGAGCAGTACTTC. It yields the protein CASSELISGPYEQYF. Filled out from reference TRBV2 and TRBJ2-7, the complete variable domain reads EPEVTQTPSHQVTQMGQEVILRCVPISNHLYFYWYRQILGQKVEFLVSFYNNEISEKSEIFDDQFSVERPDGSNFTLKIRSTKLEDSAMYFCASSELISGPYEQYFGPGTRLTVT.

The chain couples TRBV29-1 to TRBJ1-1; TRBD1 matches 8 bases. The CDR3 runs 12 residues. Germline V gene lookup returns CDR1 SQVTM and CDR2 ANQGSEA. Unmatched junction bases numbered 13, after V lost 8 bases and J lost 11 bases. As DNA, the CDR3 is TGCAGCACCGCATACCCAGGGGGCATTGCTTTCTTT. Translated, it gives CSTAYPGGIAFF.

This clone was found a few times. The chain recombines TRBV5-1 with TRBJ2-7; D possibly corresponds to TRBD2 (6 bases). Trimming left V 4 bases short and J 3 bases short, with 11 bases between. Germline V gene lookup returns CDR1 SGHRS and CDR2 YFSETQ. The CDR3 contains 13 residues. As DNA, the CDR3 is TGCGCCAGCAGCCGACTAGACAACTACGAGCAGTACTTC. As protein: CASSRLDNYEQYF.

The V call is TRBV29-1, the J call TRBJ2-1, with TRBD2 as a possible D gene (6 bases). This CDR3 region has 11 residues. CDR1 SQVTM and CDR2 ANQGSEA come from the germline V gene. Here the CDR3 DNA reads TGCAGTCCAGGGACTTACAATGAGCAGTTCTTC. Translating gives CSPGTYNEQFF.

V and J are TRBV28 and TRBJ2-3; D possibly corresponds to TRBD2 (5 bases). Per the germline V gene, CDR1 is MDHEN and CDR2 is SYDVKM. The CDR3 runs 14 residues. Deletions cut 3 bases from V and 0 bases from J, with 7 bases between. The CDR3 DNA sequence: TGTGCCAGCAGTTTTGGAGGAAGCACAGATACGCAGTATTTT. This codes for CASSFGGSTDTQYF. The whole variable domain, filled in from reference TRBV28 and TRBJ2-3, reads DVKVTQSSRYLVKRTGEKVFLECVQDMDHENMFWYRQDPGLGLRLIYFSYDVKMKEKGDIPEGYSVSREKKERFSLILESASTNQTSMYLCASSFGGSTDTQYFGPGTRLTVL.

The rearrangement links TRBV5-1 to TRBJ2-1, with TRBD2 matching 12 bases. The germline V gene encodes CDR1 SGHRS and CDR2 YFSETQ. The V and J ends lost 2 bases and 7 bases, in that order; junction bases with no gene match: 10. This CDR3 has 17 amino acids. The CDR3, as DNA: TGCGCCAGCAGCTTCTGGGCTAGCGGGGGGGATCTGAATGAGCAGTTCTTC. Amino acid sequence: CASSFWASGGDLNEQFF.

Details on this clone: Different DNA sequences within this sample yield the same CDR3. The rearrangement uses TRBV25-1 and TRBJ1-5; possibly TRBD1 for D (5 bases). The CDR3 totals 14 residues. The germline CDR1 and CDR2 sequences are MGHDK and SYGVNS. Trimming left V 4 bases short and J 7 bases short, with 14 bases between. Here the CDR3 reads CASSALGGDQPQHF. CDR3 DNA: TGTGCCAGCAGTGCCCTGGGGGGTGACCAGCCCCAGCATTTT.

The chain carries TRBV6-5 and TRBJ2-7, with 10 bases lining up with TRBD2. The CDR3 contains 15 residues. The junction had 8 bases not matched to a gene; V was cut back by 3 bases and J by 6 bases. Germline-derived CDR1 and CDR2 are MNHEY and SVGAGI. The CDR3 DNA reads TGTGCCAGCAGTTATGCGGGACTAGCGACCTCCGAGCAGTACTTC. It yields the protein CASSYAGLATSEQYF.

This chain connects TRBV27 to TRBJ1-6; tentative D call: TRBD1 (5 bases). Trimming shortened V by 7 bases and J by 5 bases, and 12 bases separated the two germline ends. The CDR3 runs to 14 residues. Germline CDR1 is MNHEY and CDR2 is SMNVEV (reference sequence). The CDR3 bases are TGTGCCAGCACCCCGGGCAGGGATAATTCACCCCTCCACTTT. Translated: CASTPGRDNSPLHF.

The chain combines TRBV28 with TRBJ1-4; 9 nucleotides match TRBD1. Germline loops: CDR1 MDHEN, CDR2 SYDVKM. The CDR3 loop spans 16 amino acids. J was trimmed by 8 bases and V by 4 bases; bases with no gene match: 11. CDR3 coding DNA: TGTGCCAGCAGTTCTACTCACAGGGGGCGACTGGAAAAACTGTTTTTT. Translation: CASSSTHRGRLEKLFF.

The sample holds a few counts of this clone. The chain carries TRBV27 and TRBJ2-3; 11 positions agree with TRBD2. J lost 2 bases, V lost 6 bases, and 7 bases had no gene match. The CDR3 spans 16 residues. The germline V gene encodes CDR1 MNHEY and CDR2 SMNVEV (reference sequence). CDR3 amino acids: CASRLAGVSFTDTQYF. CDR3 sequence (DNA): TGTGCCAGCAGACTAGCGGGAGTAAGTTTCACAGATACGCAGTATTTT.

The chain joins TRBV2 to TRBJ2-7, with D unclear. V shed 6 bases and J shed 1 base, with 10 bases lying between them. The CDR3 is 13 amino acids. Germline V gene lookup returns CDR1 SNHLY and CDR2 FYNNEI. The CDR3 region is CASSYDTSYEQYF. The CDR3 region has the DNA TGTGCCAGCAGCTATGACACTTCCTACGAGCAGTACTTC. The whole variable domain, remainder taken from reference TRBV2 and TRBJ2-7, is EPEVTQTPSHQVTQMGQEVILRCVPISNHLYFYWYRQILGQKVEFLVSFYNNEISEKSEIFDDQFSVERPDGSNFTLKIRSTKLEDSAMYFCASSYDTSYEQYFGPGTRLTVT.

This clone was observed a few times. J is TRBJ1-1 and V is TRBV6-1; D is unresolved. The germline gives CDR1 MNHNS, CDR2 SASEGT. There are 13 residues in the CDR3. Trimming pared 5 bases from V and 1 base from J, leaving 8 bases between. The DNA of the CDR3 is TGTGCCAGCAGTTGGCCGGGGAACACTGAAGCTTTCTTT. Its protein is CASSWPGNTEAFF.

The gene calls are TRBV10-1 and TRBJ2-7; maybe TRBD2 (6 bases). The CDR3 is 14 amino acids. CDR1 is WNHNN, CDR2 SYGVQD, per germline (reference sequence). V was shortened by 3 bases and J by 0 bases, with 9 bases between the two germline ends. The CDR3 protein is CASSDGGISYEQYF. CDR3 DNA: TGCGCCAGCAGTGACGGGGGTATCTCCTACGAGCAGTACTTC.

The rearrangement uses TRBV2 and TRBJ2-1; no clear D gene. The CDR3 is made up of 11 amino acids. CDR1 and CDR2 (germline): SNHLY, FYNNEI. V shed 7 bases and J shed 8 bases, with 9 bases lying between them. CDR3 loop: CASTQRYEQFF. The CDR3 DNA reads TGTGCCAGCACGCAGCGATATGAGCAGTTCTTC.

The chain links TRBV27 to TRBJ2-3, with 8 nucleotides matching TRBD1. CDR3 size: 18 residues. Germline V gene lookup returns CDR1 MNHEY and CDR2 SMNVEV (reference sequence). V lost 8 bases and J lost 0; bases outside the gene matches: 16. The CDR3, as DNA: TGTGCCAGCCGAGCGCGGCCCACAGGGGGGACTAGCACAGATACGCAGTATTTT. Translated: CASRARPTGGTSTDTQYF.

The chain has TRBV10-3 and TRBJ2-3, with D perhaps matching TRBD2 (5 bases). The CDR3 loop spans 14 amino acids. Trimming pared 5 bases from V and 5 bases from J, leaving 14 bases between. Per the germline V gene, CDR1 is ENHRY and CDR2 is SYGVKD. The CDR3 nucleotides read TGTGCCATCAGTACTCTGGGAGAAAAAGATACGCAGTATTTT. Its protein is CAISTLGEKDTQYF.

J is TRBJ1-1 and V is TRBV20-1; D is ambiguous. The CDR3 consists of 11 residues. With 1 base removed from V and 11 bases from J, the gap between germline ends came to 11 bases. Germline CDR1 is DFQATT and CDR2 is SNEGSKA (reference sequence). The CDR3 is CSARAPGGAFF. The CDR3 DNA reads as TGCAGTGCTAGAGCCCCAGGCGGGGCTTTCTTT.

CDR3 DNA: TGTGCCTGGAGGCCTAGCGCGACAGATACGCAGTATTTT. It is translated as CAWRPSATDTQYF. The rearrangement uses TRBV30 and TRBJ2-3, with D maybe TRBD2 (6 bases). The CDR3 is 13 residues long. Germline V CDR1 and CDR2: GTSNPN, SVGIG (reference sequence). The V end lost 3 bases, the J end lost 3 bases, and 10 bases lay between the germline ends.

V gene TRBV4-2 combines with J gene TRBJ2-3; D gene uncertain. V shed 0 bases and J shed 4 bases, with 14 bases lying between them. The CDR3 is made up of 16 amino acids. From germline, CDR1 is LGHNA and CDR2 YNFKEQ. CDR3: CASSQEAQLPADTQYF. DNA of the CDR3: TGTGCCAGCAGCCAAGAAGCCCAACTTCCCGCAGATACGCAGTATTTT.

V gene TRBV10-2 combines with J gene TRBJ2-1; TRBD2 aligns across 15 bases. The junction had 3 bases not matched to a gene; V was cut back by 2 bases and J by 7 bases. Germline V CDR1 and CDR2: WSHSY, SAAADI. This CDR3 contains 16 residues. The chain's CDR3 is CASSEIGTSGRNEQFF. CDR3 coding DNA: TGCGCCAGCAGTGAGATAGGGACTAGCGGGAGGAATGAGCAGTTCTTC.